The T cell receptor beta chain under discussion was sequenced for a study of T cell repertoires in cytomegalovirus infection. Looking at the study overall: Matching HLA type, along with CMV infection, was indicated by public TCR beta signatures.

TCRdb itself ran the reads through MiXCR, one entry per CDR3 protein. This table holds some 250,000 distinct CDR3 sequences, around 8.7% found once. Germline V lookup: CDR1 LNHDA, CDR2 SQIVND (reference sequence). After removal of 4 bases from V and 0 bases from J, the junction contained 6 bases not matched to a gene. There are 16 residues in the CDR3. In this sample, this clonotype turned up a few times. The receptor's source is a human donor in good health (CMV status not recorded). Some clones in this sample may be carry-over from other donors' samples. The sequenced sample was PBMCs. The J gene is TRBJ2-1, the V gene TRBV19, with 7 positions matching TRBD2. Written as DNA, the CDR3 is TGTGCCAGTAGTAATCGCGGGGGTGACTCCTACAATGAGCAGTTCTTC. This translates into CASSNRGGDSYNEQFF.